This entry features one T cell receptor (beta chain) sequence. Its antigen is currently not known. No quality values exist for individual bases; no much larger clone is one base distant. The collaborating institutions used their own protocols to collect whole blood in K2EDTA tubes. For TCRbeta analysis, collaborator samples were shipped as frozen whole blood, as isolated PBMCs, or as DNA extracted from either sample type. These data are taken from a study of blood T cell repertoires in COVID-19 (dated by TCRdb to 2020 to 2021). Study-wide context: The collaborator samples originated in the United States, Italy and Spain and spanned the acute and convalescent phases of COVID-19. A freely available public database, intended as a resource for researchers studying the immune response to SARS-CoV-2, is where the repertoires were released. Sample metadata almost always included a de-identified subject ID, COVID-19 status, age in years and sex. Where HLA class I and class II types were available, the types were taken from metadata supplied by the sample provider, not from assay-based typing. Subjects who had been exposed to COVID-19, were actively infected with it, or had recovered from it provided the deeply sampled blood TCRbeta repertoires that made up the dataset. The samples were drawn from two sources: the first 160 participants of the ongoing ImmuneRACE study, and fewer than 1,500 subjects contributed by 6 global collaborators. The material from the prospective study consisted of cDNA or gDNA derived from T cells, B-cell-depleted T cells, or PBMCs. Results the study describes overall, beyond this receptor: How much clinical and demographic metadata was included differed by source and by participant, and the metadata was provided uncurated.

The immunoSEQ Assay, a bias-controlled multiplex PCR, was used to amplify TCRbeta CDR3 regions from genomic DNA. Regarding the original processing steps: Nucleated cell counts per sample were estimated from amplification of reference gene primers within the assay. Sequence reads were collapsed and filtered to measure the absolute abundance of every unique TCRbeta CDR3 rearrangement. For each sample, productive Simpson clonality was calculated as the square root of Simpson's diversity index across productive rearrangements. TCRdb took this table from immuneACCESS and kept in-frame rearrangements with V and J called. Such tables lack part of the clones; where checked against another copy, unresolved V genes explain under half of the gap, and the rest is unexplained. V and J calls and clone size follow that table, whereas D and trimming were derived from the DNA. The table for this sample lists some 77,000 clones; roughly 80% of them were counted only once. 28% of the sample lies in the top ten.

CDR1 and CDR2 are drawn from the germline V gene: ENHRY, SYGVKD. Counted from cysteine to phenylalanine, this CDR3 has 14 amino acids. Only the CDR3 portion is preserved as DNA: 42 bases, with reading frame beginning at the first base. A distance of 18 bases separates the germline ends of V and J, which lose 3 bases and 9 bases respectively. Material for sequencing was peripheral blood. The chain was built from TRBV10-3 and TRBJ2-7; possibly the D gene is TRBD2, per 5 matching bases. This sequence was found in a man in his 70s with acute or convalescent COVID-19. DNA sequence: TGTGCCATCAGTGATGGCGGGCGCCTCGAGAGGCAGTACTTC. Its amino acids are CAISDGGRLERQYF.